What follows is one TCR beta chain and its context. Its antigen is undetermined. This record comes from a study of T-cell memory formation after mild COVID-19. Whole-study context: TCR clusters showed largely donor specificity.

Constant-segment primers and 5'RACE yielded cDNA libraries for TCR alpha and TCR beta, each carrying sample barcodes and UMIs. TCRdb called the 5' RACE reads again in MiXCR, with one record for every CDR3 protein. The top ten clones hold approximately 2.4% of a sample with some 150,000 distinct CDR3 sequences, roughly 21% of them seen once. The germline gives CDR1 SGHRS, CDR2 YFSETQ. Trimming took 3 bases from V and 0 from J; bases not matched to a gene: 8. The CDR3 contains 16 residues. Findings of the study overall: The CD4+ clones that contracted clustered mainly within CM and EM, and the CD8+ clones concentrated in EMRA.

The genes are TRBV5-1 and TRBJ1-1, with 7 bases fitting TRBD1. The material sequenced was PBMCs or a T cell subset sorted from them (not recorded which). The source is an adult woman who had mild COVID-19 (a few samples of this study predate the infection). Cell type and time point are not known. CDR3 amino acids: CASSSKRGQVNTEAFF. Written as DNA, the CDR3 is TGCGCCAGCAGCTCCAAGAGGGGGCAGGTGAACACTGAAGCTTTCTTT.